This passage covers 21 T cell receptor beta chains from one sample sequenced in a study of radiation and T cells in renal cell carcinoma. Profiled with immunoSEQ multiplex PCR; TCRdb holds only in-frame clones, not every one. Of over 60,000 clones in the sample, about 86% were seen once. Indicated time point: blood 2 weeks post-SBRT. As to treatment: 15 Gy SBRT to primary tumor, nephrectomy 4 weeks later. Sequenced material: blood, taken from a patient whose treatment included radiotherapy and nephrectomy. These receptor sequences come from a woman aged 45 to 65 with renal cell carcinoma.

The rearrangement joins TRBV7-2 to TRBJ2-5; D gene uncertain. The V gene's germline CDR1 is SGHTA and CDR2 FQGNSA. This CDR3 spans 13 amino acids. V gave up 0 bases and J gave up 3 bases, with 5 bases separating them. This CDR3 is CASSLAAEETQYF. CDR3 sequence (DNA): TGTGCCAGCAGCTTAGCTGCAGAAGAGACCCAGTACTTC.

This chain links TRBV4-3 with TRBJ2-1; D is possibly TRBD2 (5 bases). This CDR3 contains 12 residues. Germline V CDR1 and CDR2: LGHNA, YSLEER. V lost 1 base and J 9 bases, leaving 7 bases between the germline ends. The CDR3 is CASSQVSGEQFF. CDR3 sequence (DNA): TGCGCCAGCAGCCAAGTGAGCGGTGAGCAGTTCTTC.

The gene calls are TRBV5-1 and TRBJ2-3; D may be TRBD2 (5 bases). The germline V gene encodes CDR1 SGHRS and CDR2 YFSETQ. CDR3 length equals 14 residues. Trimming pared 4 bases from V and 4 bases from J, leaving 13 bases between. The CDR3 sequence: CASSPRPGADTQYF. The CDR3 DNA follows: TGCGCCAGCAGCCCCCGACCCGGGGCAGATACGCAGTATTTT.

The rearrangement joins TRBV27 to TRBJ2-1, with 12 bases that match TRBD2. This CDR3 spans 19 amino acids. V was pared by 5 bases and J by 0 bases, with 11 bases of the junction left unmatched. Germline V gives CDR1 MNHEY, CDR2 SMNVEV (reference sequence). The CDR3 spells CASSPQRTSGTTSYNEQFF. As DNA, the CDR3 is TGTGCCAGCAGTCCTCAAAGGACTAGCGGGACCACCTCCTACAATGAGCAGTTCTTC.

This rearrangement joins TRBV10-1 to TRBJ2-3; 10 positions agree with TRBD1. Germline V gene data show CDR1 as WNHNN and CDR2 as SYGVQD (reference sequence). This CDR3 has 14 amino acids. V dropped 4 bases and J dropped 9; count of bases not matched to a gene: 7. The DNA of the CDR3 is TGCGCCAGCAGTGTTGGGACAGGGGATCACACGCAGTATTTT. Protein sequence: CASSVGTGDHTQYF.

This rearrangement joins TRBV2 to TRBJ2-7; the D gene is possibly TRBD1 (5 bases). Trimming cost V 7 bases and J 3 bases, with 16 bases left between them. The germline gives CDR1 SNHLY, CDR2 FYNNEI. The CDR3 has 14 residues. CDR3 amino acids: CASMTDIKNYEQYF. As DNA, the CDR3 is TGTGCCAGCATGACGGACATTAAAAACTACGAGCAGTACTTC. Full variable domain (outside the CDR3, taken from reference TRBV2 and TRBJ2-7): EPEVTQTPSHQVTQMGQEVILRCVPISNHLYFYWYRQILGQKVEFLVSFYNNEISEKSEIFDDQFSVERPDGSNFTLKIRSTKLEDSAMYFCASMTDIKNYEQYFGPGTRLTVT.

The rearrangement links TRBV4-3 to TRBJ1-2; possible D gene TRBD1, 6 bases. The CDR3 sequence is 13 residues long. The ends were cut back, 3 bases at V and 5 bases at J, with 10 bases in the middle. CDR1 is LGHNA, CDR2 YSLEER, per germline. The CDR3 coding sequence is TGCGCCAGCAGCCAGACAGGAGTGTATGGCTACACCTTC. Its translation: CASSQTGVYGYTF.

The chain recombines TRBV7-6 with TRBJ2-5, with D unresolved. V was pared by 2 bases and J by 5 bases, with 9 bases between. This CDR3 is built from 13 residues. CDR1 is SGHVS, CDR2 FNYEAQ, per germline. CDR3 coding DNA: TGTGCCAGCAGCTTAACCAGGAAGGAGACCCAGTACTTC. Its translation: CASSLTRKETQYF.

The chain carries TRBV28 and TRBJ1-1; D not resolved. Germline V gene lookup returns CDR1 MDHEN and CDR2 SYDVKM. V was cut by 7 bases and J by 3 bases, with 9 bases left in between. The CDR3 is 12 residues long. The CDR3 bases are TGTGCCAGCACCAAATGGGACACTGAAGCTTTCTTT. Translated, it gives CASTKWDTEAFF.

The chain carries TRBV2 and TRBJ2-5; D may match TRBD1 or TRBD2 (6 bases each). CDR1 is SNHLY, CDR2 FYNNEI, per germline. This CDR3 is 14 amino acids long. Trimming pared 6 bases from V and 5 bases from J, leaving 16 bases between. The CDR3 DNA sequence: TGTGCCAGCAGGGAGGACAGTGGGGGGGAGACCCAGTACTTC. It yields the protein CASREDSGGETQYF. Full variable domain (remainder filled in from reference TRBV2 and TRBJ2-5): EPEVTQTPSHQVTQMGQEVILRCVPISNHLYFYWYRQILGQKVEFLVSFYNNEISEKSEIFDDQFSVERPDGSNFTLKIRSTKLEDSAMYFCASREDSGGETQYFGPGTRLLVL.

The chain has TRBV7-2 and TRBJ1-1; maybe TRBD1 (5 bases). CDR1 SGHTA and CDR2 FQGNSA come from the germline V gene. Trimming took off 3 bases at V and 10 bases at J, with 12 bases between the two ends. This CDR3 is 12 amino acids long. The CDR3 spells CASSFPGVTAFF. The CDR3, as DNA: TGTGCCAGCAGCTTCCCGGGGGTGACAGCTTTCTTT.

The V gene is TRBV14, the J gene TRBJ2-7; the D gene could be TRBD1 or TRBD2 (5 bases each). Trimming removed 3 bases at V and 4 bases at J, with 16 bases between. The CDR3 loop spans 15 amino acids. Per germline, CDR1 SGHDN and CDR2 FVKESK. The CDR3 DNA is TGTGCCAGCAGCCAGGGGCCAGGGAGTAGGTACGAGCAGTACTTC. Its protein product is CASSQGPGSRYEQYF.

The chain couples TRBV6-1 to TRBJ1-1; TRBD1 agrees at 7 bases. The CDR3 extends over 15 amino acids. Looked up from germline, CDR1 is MNHNS and CDR2 is SASEGT. Germline trimming cut 1 base from V and 1 base from J; bases unmatched to any gene: 3. CDR3 nucleotide sequence: TGTGCCAGCAGTGAAGAGGACAGGCCGAACACTGAAGCTTTCTTT. Translating gives CASSEEDRPNTEAFF.

The J gene is TRBJ2-7, the V gene TRBV4-3, with TRBD2 matching 9 bases. Germline assignment: CDR1 LGHNA and CDR2 YSLEER. J gave up 7 bases and V 1 base, and 14 bases lay outside the gene matches. This CDR3 is built from 17 residues. The CDR3 DNA is TGCGCCAGCAGCCAAGTCCACGTCGGCGGGGGGGCTGAGGAGCAGTACTTC. This gives the protein CASSQVHVGGGAEEQYF.

This clone came up a few times. This chain uses TRBV4-3 with TRBJ1-5; D not resolved. Trimming shortened V by 0 bases and J by 1 base, and 7 bases separated the two germline ends. The CDR3 is 15 amino acids. Per the germline V gene, CDR1 is LGHNA and CDR2 is YSLEER. Here the CDR3 reads CASSQDNLSNQPQHF. Written as DNA, the CDR3 is TGCGCCAGCAGCCAAGATAACCTAAGCAATCAGCCCCAGCATTTT.

The chain is built from TRBV18 and TRBJ1-2; 8 bases agree with TRBD1. The CDR3 is 18 residues long. Germline V gene lookup returns CDR1 KGHSH and CDR2 LQKENI. The J segment lost 2 bases and the V segment lost 0 bases, leaving 11 bases of the junction unmatched. The CDR3 is CASSPPNQGAMKNYGYTF. Here the CDR3 DNA reads TGTGCCAGCTCACCACCGAATCAGGGGGCAATGAAAAACTATGGCTACACCTTC.

The chain is built from TRBV5-1 and TRBJ2-5; 12 bases line up with TRBD1. The CDR3 totals 16 residues. The germline CDR1 and CDR2 sequences are SGHRS and YFSETQ. The V gene end was trimmed by 0 bases and the J gene end by 5 bases; junction bases not matched to a gene: 5. CDR3 in amino acids: CASSLAGQGATETQYF. The CDR3 coding sequence is TGCGCCAGCAGCTTGGCGGGACAGGGGGCTACGGAGACCCAGTACTTC.

V is TRBV7-2 and J is TRBJ2-3; D ambiguous. Germline V CDR1 and CDR2: SGHTA, FQGNSA. Trimming removed 6 bases at V and 4 bases at J, with 8 bases between. The CDR3 contains 12 residues. CDR3 region: CASSPLSDTQYF. The CDR3 DNA is TGTGCCAGCAGTCCCTTATCAGATACGCAGTATTTT.

This clone occurred a few times. The chain employs TRBV30 and TRBJ1-1; D is possibly TRBD1 (5 bases). Trimming cost V 4 bases and J 3 bases, with 12 bases left between them. The V gene's germline CDR1 is GTSNPN and CDR2 SVGIG (reference sequence). The CDR3 is 13 amino acids. CDR3 sequence: CAWTRGVDTEAFF. CDR3 sequence (DNA): TGTGCCTGGACACGGGGGGTGGACACTGAAGCTTTCTTT.

The V call is TRBV27, the J call TRBJ2-7, with 12 bases matching TRBD1. This CDR3 comprises 18 residues. Trimming at V came to 0 bases and at J to 4 bases, leaving 10 bases not matched to a gene. The germline V gene encodes CDR1 MNHEY and CDR2 SMNVEV (reference sequence). The CDR3 bases are TGTGCCAGCAGTTTATCGGGACCCGGGACAGGGGGCGGATACGAGCAGTACTTC. This translates into CASSLSGPGTGGGYEQYF.

This clone was observed a single time. The chain joins TRBV19 to TRBJ1-2; TRBD1 agrees at 11 bases. V shed 6 bases, J shed 4 bases, and the junction held 10 bases outside the gene matches. The germline CDR1 and CDR2 sequences are LNHDA and SQIVND (reference sequence). This CDR3 spans 16 amino acids. CDR3 protein: CASRPRTGTGGYGYTF. The CDR3 DNA reads TGTGCCAGTAGGCCTCGAACCGGGACAGGGGGCTATGGCTACACCTTC.